The present T cell receptor (beta chain) was sequenced within a study of blood T cell repertoires in COVID-19. The CDR3 has 15 residues. Trimming stripped 4 bases from V and 5 bases from J, with 18 bases between. CDR1 is SEHNR and CDR2 is FQNEAQ in the germline V gene (reference sequence). In the original analysis: Using reference gene primer amplification, nucleated cell counts were estimated. The repertoire was sequenced with immunoSEQ multiplex PCR; TCRdb's copy has only in-frame clones and lacks some. That table supplies the V and J calls and clone size; D and trimming were determined from the DNA. The profile shows about 250,000 clones, approximately 84% of them singletons.

V usage is TRBV7-9 and J usage is TRBJ2-7, with TRBD2 as a possible D gene (7 bases). The clonotype comes from a man aged 35 to 55 who had recovered from COVID-19. The sequenced sample consisted of PBMCs or T cells enriched from blood (not recorded which). The CDR3: CASSSGGRVTHEQYF. Written as DNA, the CDR3 is TGTGCCAGCAGCTCCGGGGGGCGCGTTACCCACGAGCAGTACTTC.